The 10 T cell receptor beta chains presented below share a single source sample, sequenced in a study of T cell repertoires in cytomegalovirus infection. TCRdb re-derived calls from the reads in MiXCR, one entry per CDR3 protein. Among roughly 920,000 distinct CDR3 sequences listed, approximately 31% were seen once. For these TCRs, the target antigens are not known. The material sequenced was cultured CD8+ T cells from PBMCs, taken from culture after CMV antigen stimulation. The receptors come from a human donor in good health (CMV status not recorded). Some clones in this sample may be carry-over from other donors' samples.

This clonotype occurred many times. The J gene is TRBJ2-2, the V gene TRBV7-9; 10 bases are shared with TRBD2. Germline CDR1 reads SEHNR; CDR2 reads FQNEAQ (reference sequence). The V and J ends lost 5 bases and 5 bases, in that order; junction bases with no gene match: 20. This CDR3 contains 20 residues. The CDR3 bases are TGTGCCAGCAGCGCTGGACCACCGGGACTAGCGTCCTTTGGAACCGGGGAGCTGTTTTTT. Amino acid sequence: CASSAGPPGLASFGTGELFF.

V usage is TRBV7-2 and J usage is TRBJ2-5, with TRBD2 identical over 9 bases. The CDR3 loop spans 14 amino acids. In germline, CDR1 is SGHTA, CDR2 FQGNSA. V was pared by 5 bases and J by 4 bases, with 5 bases of the junction left unmatched. The DNA for the CDR3 is TGTGCCAGCAGCCTACCTAGCGGGGTAGAGACCCAGTACTTC. It is translated as CASSLPSGVETQYF.

A note on this clonotype: A much bigger clone sits one base away, suggesting this may be a read error. J is TRBJ1-1 and V is TRBV7-9, with D possibly being TRBD1 (6 bases). The germline V and J ends were trimmed by 5 bases and 6 bases, with 22 bases remaining between them. The germline CDR1 and CDR2 sequences are SEHNR and FQNEAQ (reference sequence). The CDR3 is 16 amino acids. The CDR3 sequence is CASSMVGGANSAEAFF. The CDR3 DNA reads TGTGCCAGCAGCATGGTAGGGGGGGCGAACAGCGCTGAAGCTTTCTTT.

The CDR3 DNA reads TGTGCCAGCAGCTTTCTTAGCGGGGACTACAATGAGCAGTTCTTC. Protein product: CASSFLSGDYNEQFF. The V call is TRBV7-2, the J call TRBJ2-1, with 8 bases that match TRBD2. V trimming: 3 bases; J trimming: 3 bases; junction bases outside the gene matches: 4. This CDR3 contains 15 residues. Germline V gives CDR1 SGHTA, CDR2 FQGNSA. Using reference TRBV7-2 and TRBJ2-1 for the parts outside the CDR3, the full variable domain is GAGVSQSPSNKVTEKGKDVELRCDPISGHTALYWYRQSLGQGLEFLIYFQGNSAPDKSGLPSDRFSAERTGGSVSTLTIQRTQQEDSAVYLCASSFLSGDYNEQFFGPGTRLTVL.

The chain is built from TRBV4-1 and TRBJ1-2; D is perhaps TRBD1 (6 bases). CDR1 and CDR2 (germline): MGHRA, YSYEKL. V shed 1 base and J shed 4 bases, with 16 bases lying between them. The CDR3 runs to 16 residues. The CDR3 protein is CASSQGRDNSRYGYTF. The CDR3 DNA is TGCGCCAGCAGCCAAGGGCGGGACAACTCACGCTATGGCTACACCTTC.

This clonotype has only a few counts. This chain connects TRBV27 to TRBJ1-5; D may be TRBD1 (5 bases). The length of the CDR3 is 13 residues. Germline V gene sequence: CDR1 MNHEY, CDR2 SMNVEV (reference sequence). The ends were cut back, 4 bases at V and 5 bases at J, with 9 bases in the middle. The CDR3 sequence is CASSSQGHQPQHF. As DNA, the CDR3 is TGTGCCAGCAGTTCGCAGGGTCATCAGCCCCAGCATTTT.

In its sample, this clonotype was seen many times. The chain uses TRBV7-8 and TRBJ2-4, with D unresolved. Germline CDR1 and CDR2: SGHVS and FQNEAQ. CDR3 size: 16 residues. Trimming took off 2 bases at V and 0 bases at J, with 11 bases between the two ends. As DNA, the CDR3 is TGTGCCAGCAGCTTAACAGCTTCACTAGCCAAAAACATTCAGTACTTC. It specifies CASSLTASLAKNIQYF.

This clonotype was counted only a few times. The chain employs TRBV3-1 and TRBJ2-3; 9 bases align to TRBD2. The CDR3 extends over 17 amino acids. V was clipped by 0 bases and J by 3 bases; unmatched bases: 7. The germline CDR1 and CDR2 sequences are LGHDT and YNNKEL (reference sequence). The CDR3 sequence: CASSQDGAGGRTDTQYF. The CDR3 nucleotides read TGTGCCAGCAGCCAAGACGGAGCGGGGGGACGAACAGATACGCAGTATTTT.

This clonotype was seen only a few times. The chain is built from TRBV20-1 and TRBJ1-5, with a tentative D call TRBD1 (5 bases). Trimming shortened V by 5 bases and J by 6 bases, and 20 bases separated the two germline ends. Germline CDR1 reads DFQATT; CDR2 reads SNEGSKA (reference sequence). CDR3 length equals 15 residues. As DNA, the CDR3 is TGCAGTGCTCCCCCAGTAGGGGTTAACGGTCAGCCCCAGCATTTT. As protein: CSAPPVGVNGQPQHF.

This rearrangement joins TRBV19 to TRBJ1-5, with 7 bases lining up with TRBD1. There are 13 residues in the CDR3. The V and J ends lost 7 bases and 6 bases, in that order; junction bases with no gene match: 6. CDR1 and CDR2 from the germline V gene are LNHDA and SQIVND (reference sequence). CDR3 amino acids: CASTQGGVQPQHF. The DNA of the CDR3 is TGTGCCAGTACCCAGGGGGGGGTTCAGCCCCAGCATTTT.